The clone carrying this T cell receptor (beta chain) was seen a few times. Selected positively for CCR7 and CD45RO-negative, naive CD8 cells excluded terminally differentiated effector memory CD45RA+ cells. The data belong to a study of shared clonotypes between healthy human individuals. Across the study: CD8 memory received one plate per donor, CD8 naive two, CD4 memory three and CD4 naive three.

Profiling relied on immunoSEQ multiplex PCR, and the TCRdb table lists in-frame clones only, not all of them. The table has around 2.1 million clones, about 93% seen once. From germline, CDR1 is PRHDT and CDR2 FYEKMQ (reference sequence). Trimming cost V 2 bases and J 10 bases, with 12 bases left between them. This CDR3 is built from 13 residues. The receptor was derived from a man aged 18 to 30 in good health. Some clones in this sample may be carry-over from other donors' samples. This chain connects TRBV13 to TRBJ2-1; TRBD2 is a possible D gene (6 bases). Sequenced: naive CD8+ T cells from PBMCs. As DNA, the CDR3 is TGTGCCAGCAGCTTACGGGGGAAAGGCGAGCAGTTCTTC. Its translation is CASSLRGKGEQFF.